The 8 T cell receptor beta chains below were found in one sample sequenced in a study of breast tumors, draining lymph nodes, adjacent tissues. Samples came from axillary lymph nodes draining the breast cancer. TCRdb itself ran the multiplex PCR reads through MiXCR, one entry per CDR3 protein. The sample carries fewer than 140,000 distinct CDR3 sequences, 30% recorded once. The sample comprised axillary lymph node tissue. Receptors were obtained from a female donor with breast cancer. Some clones in this sample may be carry-over from other donors' samples.

This clonotype was seen ten or more times. The chain carries TRBV27 and TRBJ2-7; D is uncertain. This CDR3 comprises 14 residues. V was trimmed by 1 base and J by 2 bases, leaving 9 bases between them. Germline lookup yields CDR1 MNHEY and CDR2 SMNVEV (reference sequence). The CDR3 region is CASSLFVGAYEQYF. CDR3 in DNA: TGTGCCAGCAGTTTATTCGTCGGCGCCTACGAGCAGTACTTC.

This clonotype has at least ten counts. The rearrangement joins TRBV6-2 or TRBV6-3 to TRBJ2-1; D remains ambiguous. Germline V gene sequence: CDR1 MNHEY, CDR2 SVGEGT. The CDR3 length is 18 residues. V lost 7 bases and J 0 bases, leaving 22 bases between the germline ends. CDR3 sequence: CASTTLPGRVSSYNEQFF. The CDR3 nucleotides read TGTGCCAGCACCACACTGCCCGGACGGGTGAGCTCCTACAATGAGCAGTTCTTC.

In its sample, this clonotype was seen many times. V gene TRBV3-1 combines with J gene TRBJ2-3; TRBD2 agrees at 7 bases. The V segment lost 3 bases and the J segment 3 bases; nucleotides outside the gene matches: 9. The CDR3 spans 16 residues. Germline CDR1 LGHDT, CDR2 YNNKEL (reference sequence). The CDR3 coding sequence is TGTGCCAGCAGCCATTGGCCCGGGGAGGGAACAGATACGCAGTATTTT. Residues: CASSHWPGEGTDTQYF.

This clonotype was observed at least ten times. Given a much more abundant clone one base away, this may be a read error. The CDR3 DNA is TGTGCCAGCAGTCACGTTGGGAATCAGCCCCAGCATTTT. Its translation is CASSHVGNQPQHF. The genes are TRBV6-2 or TRBV6-3 and TRBJ1-5; D gene unclear. In germline, CDR1 is MNHEY, CDR2 SVGEGT. This CDR3 is built from 13 residues. V lost 5 bases, J lost 4 bases, and 9 bases lay in between.

This clonotype appeared many times. In DNA form, the CDR3 reads TGTGCCATCAGTGACCGTGGTCTGATGTTACTTACTTCTGGAAACACCATATATTTT. Translation: CAISDRGLMLLTSGNTIYF. V is TRBV10-3 and J is TRBJ1-3; D call uncertain. V was clipped by 3 bases and J by 1 base, with 22 bases between them. The CDR3 is 19 amino acids. Germline lookup yields CDR1 ENHRY and CDR2 SYGVKD.

The chain is built from TRBV19 and TRBJ1-2; weak D call: TRBD1 (6 bases). The germline V gene encodes CDR1 LNHDA and CDR2 SQIVND (reference sequence). CDR3 size: 15 residues. The V and J ends lost 7 bases and 5 bases respectively, with 20 bases between them. The CDR3 here is CASTSGGSLGYGYTF. Here the CDR3 DNA reads TGTGCCAGTACCTCGGGGGGCAGTTTGGGGTATGGCTACACCTTC. The full variable domain, its missing parts supplied by reference TRBV19 and TRBJ1-2, is DGGITQSPKYLFRKEGQNVTLSCEQNLNHDAMYWYRQDPGQGLRLIYYSQIVNDFQKGDIAEGYSVSREKKESFPLTVTSAQKNPTAFYLCASTSGGSLGYGYTFGSGTRLTVV.

This clonotype was seen many times. The chain employs TRBV28 and TRBJ2-7; the D gene is possibly TRBD2 (6 bases). Germline V gene sequence: CDR1 MDHEN, CDR2 SYDVKM. The CDR3 sequence is 17 residues long. The ends were cut back, 7 bases at V and 3 bases at J, with 25 bases in the middle. The CDR3 region is CASTPWGLTGGRYEQYF. The CDR3 DNA follows: TGTGCCAGCACTCCTTGGGGTCTTACCGGGGGACGCTACGAGCAGTACTTC.

This clonotype has at least ten counts. J is TRBJ2-1 and V is TRBV19; D possibly corresponds to TRBD2 (5 bases). CDR1 is LNHDA and CDR2 is SQIVND in the germline V gene (reference sequence). The length of the CDR3 is 15 residues. The V and J ends lost 4 bases and 7 bases respectively, with 17 bases between them. This chain's CDR3 is CASSTPGIVNNEQFF. The CDR3 region has the DNA TGTGCCAGTAGTACACCGGGAATAGTCAATAATGAGCAGTTCTTC.